The next 18 T cell receptor beta chains were all read from a single sample in a study of cytotoxic CD8 clonotypes in ibrutinib-treated CLL. Method: immunoSEQ multiplex PCR; TCRdb's copy keeps in-frame clones and lacks some. The table has fewer than 200,000 clones, roughly four fifths seen once. This specimen was PBMCs, taken after 24 months of ibrutinib treatment. Receptors originate from a human donor with chronic lymphocytic leukemia.

V usage is TRBV6-5 and J usage is TRBJ1-4; D might be TRBD1 (5 bases). The CDR3 extends over 14 amino acids. Germline loops: CDR1 MNHEY, CDR2 SVGAGI. V was clipped by 6 bases and J by 0 bases, with 8 bases between them. CDR3 bases: TGTGCCAGCAGCCGAGGGGCAACTAATGAAAAACTGTTTTTT. This codes for CASSRGATNEKLFF.

On this clone itself: Other DNA sequences in the same sample also yield this CDR3. The chain combines TRBV7-9 with TRBJ2-3; TRBD2 aligns across 10 bases. V was clipped by 5 bases and J by 1 base; unmatched bases: 3. The germline gives CDR1 SEHNR, CDR2 FQNEAQ (reference sequence). The CDR3 has 15 residues. The CDR3 sequence is CASSPGTSGTDTQYF. As DNA, the CDR3 is TGTGCCAGCAGCCCGGGGACTAGCGGCACAGATACGCAGTATTTT.

The chain has TRBV5-1 and TRBJ1-3, with 9 nucleotides matching TRBD1. CDR3 length equals 16 residues. CDR1 and CDR2 from the germline V gene are SGHRS and YFSETQ. V trimming: 4 bases; J trimming: 1 base; junction bases outside the gene matches: 6. CDR3 coding DNA: TGCGCCAGCAGCGGCGGGACAGGGTCTTCTGGAAACACCATATATTTT. Protein sequence: CASSGGTGSSGNTIYF.

This clone was counted once. The chain uses TRBV7-9 and TRBJ2-3; 11 nucleotides align to TRBD2. Germline V gives CDR1 SEHNR, CDR2 FQNEAQ (reference sequence). This CDR3 has 19 amino acids. The junction had 18 bases not matched to a gene; V was cut back by 10 bases and J by 0 bases. The CDR3 DNA follows: TGTGCCACTGCATCTCAGCTGATAGCGGGAGGGACTAGCACAGATACGCAGTATTTT. Its translation: CATASQLIAGGTSTDTQYF.

The chain uses TRBV5-5 and TRBJ2-3; 8 nucleotides match TRBD2. Germline V gene sequence: CDR1 SGHKS, CDR2 YYEKEE (reference sequence). V dropped 5 bases and J dropped 0; count of bases not matched to a gene: 5. This CDR3 comprises 15 residues. The CDR3, as DNA: TGTGCCAGCAGTCATAGCGGGACGAGCACAGATACGCAGTATTTT. Encoded protein: CASSHSGTSTDTQYF.

This chain uses TRBV2 with TRBJ1-2; tentative D call: TRBD1 (5 bases). The CDR3 contains 12 residues. V was shortened by 8 bases and J by 4 bases, with 11 bases between the two germline ends. CDR1 SNHLY and CDR2 FYNNEI come from the germline V gene. The CDR3 DNA reads as TGTGCCAGCGGTTTGGGGGGCTATGGCTACACCTTC. This encodes CASGLGGYGYTF.

The chain recombines TRBV11-2 with TRBJ2-2; TRBD1 or TRBD2 may be the D gene (5 bases each). Germline V gene sequence: CDR1 SGHAT, CDR2 FQNNGV. This CDR3 is 17 amino acids long. V lost 5 bases, J lost 5 bases, and 21 bases lay in between. DNA of the CDR3: TGTGCCAGCAGCCGGATAGTATGGGACGCCAGAACCGGGGAGCTGTTTTTT. This translates into CASSRIVWDARTGELFF.

The chain combines TRBV5-4 with TRBJ2-2; 13 positions match TRBD2. V dropped 4 bases and J dropped 4; count of bases not matched to a gene: 7. The CDR3 is 17 residues long. In germline, CDR1 is SGHNT, CDR2 YYREEE (reference sequence). The CDR3 nucleotides read TGTGCCAGCAGCGTGGGACTAGCGGGGAGGAGCACCGGGGAGCTGTTTTTT. This translates into CASSVGLAGRSTGELFF.

This chain links TRBV6-6 with TRBJ1-2, with D unresolved. Trimming pared 1 base from V and 0 bases from J, leaving 9 bases between. Germline CDR1 MNHNY, CDR2 SVGAGI (reference sequence). CDR3 length equals 15 residues. CDR3 sequence: CASSYLGLTNYGYTF. CDR3 nucleotides: TGTGCCAGCAGTTACTTAGGACTGACTAACTATGGCTACACCTTC.

The genes are TRBV19 and TRBJ1-5; 10 bases are shared with TRBD1. V dropped 4 bases and J dropped 7; count of bases not matched to a gene: 7. The germline CDR1 and CDR2 sequences are LNHDA and SQIVND (reference sequence). The CDR3 covers 15 residues. The CDR3 is CASSKGQGVVQPQHF. The CDR3 DNA sequence: TGTGCCAGTAGTAAAGGACAGGGGGTCGTACAGCCCCAGCATTTT.

V usage is TRBV4-1 and J usage is TRBJ2-3; 11 bases agree with TRBD2. Germline V gene data show CDR1 as MGHRA and CDR2 as YSYEKL. The CDR3 spans 16 residues. The J segment lost 2 bases and the V segment lost 2 bases, leaving 3 bases of the junction unmatched. The CDR3 spells CASSQTSGGSTDTQYF. Written as DNA, the CDR3 is TGCGCCAGCAGCCAAACTAGCGGGGGATCCACAGATACGCAGTATTTT.

V is TRBV28 and J is TRBJ1-1; D uncertain. Germline CDR1 MDHEN, CDR2 SYDVKM. The CDR3 is made up of 11 amino acids. V was trimmed by 8 bases and J by 1 base, leaving 5 bases between them. CDR3 nucleotide sequence: TGTGCCAGCGAGGGGAACACTGAAGCTTTCTTT. It yields the protein CASEGNTEAFF.

This clone was detected only once. This chain uses TRBV18 with TRBJ2-4; 7 bases map to TRBD1. V gave up 3 bases and J gave up 8 bases; unmatched junction bases: 7. This CDR3 comprises 14 residues. The germline gives CDR1 KGHSH, CDR2 LQKENI. CDR3: CASSPSGGTDIQYF. The CDR3 DNA sequence: TGTGCCAGCTCACCCTCAGGGGGTACGGACATTCAGTACTTC. The full variable domain, in which reference TRBV18 and TRBJ2-4 provide the parts outside the CDR3, is NAGVMQNPRHLVRRRGQEARLRCSPMKGHSHVYWYRQLPEEGLKFMVYLQKENIIDESGMPKERFSAEFPKEGPSILRIQQVVRGDSAAYFCASSPSGGTDIQYFGAGTRLSVL.

The V gene is TRBV7-9, the J gene TRBJ2-7; D is possibly TRBD1 (6 bases). V was clipped by 1 base and J by 5 bases, with 12 bases between them. From germline, CDR1 is SEHNR and CDR2 FQNEAQ (reference sequence). The CDR3 has 14 residues. This CDR3 reads CASSLVQGSHEQYF. The CDR3 DNA reads as TGTGCCAGCAGCTTAGTCCAGGGGTCCCACGAGCAGTACTTC.

In DNA, the CDR3 is TGTGCCAGCAGCTTAGACACTGAAGCTTTCTTT. Translated: CASSLDTEAFF. V and J are TRBV7-9 and TRBJ1-1; D gene uncertain. Germline lookup yields CDR1 SEHNR and CDR2 FQNEAQ (reference sequence). V was pared by 1 base and J by 3 bases, with 0 bases between. This CDR3 is 11 amino acids long.

The chain carries TRBV27 and TRBJ2-6, with D possibly matching TRBD2 (6 bases). V lost 0 bases and J 1 base, leaving 7 bases between the germline ends. From germline, CDR1 is MNHEY and CDR2 SMNVEV (reference sequence). This CDR3 is built from 16 residues. The CDR3 DNA follows: TGTGCCAGCAGTTTATCCGGGGGTTCTGGGGCCAACGTCCTGACTTTC. Protein sequence: CASSLSGGSGANVLTF.

The gene calls are TRBV7-2 and TRBJ2-5; TRBD2 agrees at 8 bases. The ends lost 6 bases at V and 5 bases at J; junction bases unmatched: 8. The CDR3 is 14 amino acids. CDR1 SGHTA and CDR2 FQGNSA come from the germline V gene. CDR3 in DNA: TGTGCCAGCAGGCGTCCCTCGGGGGGGGAGACCCAGTACTTC. Amino acid sequence: CASRRPSGGETQYF.

The chain is built from TRBV6-1 and TRBJ1-3; 7 nucleotides match TRBD1. Per germline, CDR1 MNHNS and CDR2 SASEGT. The CDR3 consists of 14 residues. J was trimmed by 4 bases and V by 2 bases; bases with no gene match: 2. The CDR3 spells CASSELQGGNTIYF. Written as DNA, the CDR3 is TGTGCCAGCAGTGAATTACAGGGGGGAAACACCATATATTTT.